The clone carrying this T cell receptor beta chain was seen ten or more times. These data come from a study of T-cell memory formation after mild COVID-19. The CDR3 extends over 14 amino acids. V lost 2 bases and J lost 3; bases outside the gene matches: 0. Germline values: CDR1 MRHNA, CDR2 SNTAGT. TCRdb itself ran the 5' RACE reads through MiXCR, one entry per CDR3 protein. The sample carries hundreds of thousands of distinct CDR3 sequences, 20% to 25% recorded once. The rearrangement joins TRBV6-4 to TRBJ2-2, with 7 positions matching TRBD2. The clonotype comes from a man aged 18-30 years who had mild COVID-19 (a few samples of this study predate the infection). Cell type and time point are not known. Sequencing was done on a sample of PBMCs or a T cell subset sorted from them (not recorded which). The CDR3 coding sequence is TGTGCCAGCAGTGACAGCGGGGACACCGGGGAGCTGTTTTTT. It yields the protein CASSDSGDTGELFF.